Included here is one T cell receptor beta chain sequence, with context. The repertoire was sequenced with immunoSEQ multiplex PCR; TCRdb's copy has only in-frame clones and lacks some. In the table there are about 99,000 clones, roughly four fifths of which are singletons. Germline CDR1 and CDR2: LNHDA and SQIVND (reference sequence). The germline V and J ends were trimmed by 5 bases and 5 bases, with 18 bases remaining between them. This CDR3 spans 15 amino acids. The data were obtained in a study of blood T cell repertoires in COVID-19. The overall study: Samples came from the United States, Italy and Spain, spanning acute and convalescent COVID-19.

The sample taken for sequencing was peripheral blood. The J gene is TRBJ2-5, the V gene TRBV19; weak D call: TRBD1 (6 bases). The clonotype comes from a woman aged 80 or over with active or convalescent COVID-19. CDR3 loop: CASSLSEYRDETQYF. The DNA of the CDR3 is TGTGCCAGTAGTCTATCGGAGTACAGGGACGAGACCCAGTACTTC.